A single sample gave rise to the 14 T cell receptor beta chains below, sequenced in a study of T cells in Graves' hyperthyroidism and ophthalmopathy. The investigators amplified TCR beta CDR3 regions from RNA transcripts. The TCR CDR3 first-round RT-PCR relied on the HTBI primer set. A single record per CDR3 protein comes from TCRdb applying MiXCR to the multiplex PCR reads. Of almost 500,000 distinct CDR3 sequences listed, less than 25% are singletons. Sequencing was carried out using blood. The receptors stem from a woman aged 70-85 years with Graves' ophthalmopathy.

This clonotype was detected ten times or more. The rearrangement uses TRBV20-1 and TRBJ1-1, with D possibly being TRBD1 (6 bases). Germline V gene sequence: CDR1 DFQATT, CDR2 SNEGSKA (reference sequence). The V and J ends lost 6 bases and 5 bases respectively, with 16 bases between them. The CDR3 spans 13 residues. The CDR3 nucleotides read TGCAGTGCCCCAACCGGGACATCTACTGAAGCTTTCTTT. Translation: CSAPTGTSTEAFF.

The rearrangement uses TRBV9 and TRBJ1-2, with D uncertain. V gave up 0 bases and J gave up 8 bases, with 8 bases separating them. Germline CDR1 SGDLS, CDR2 YYNGEE. The CDR3 sequence is 12 residues long. The CDR3 loop is CASSVGGEGYTF. The CDR3 DNA sequence: TGTGCCAGCAGCGTAGGGGGTGAGGGCTACACCTTC.

The chain recombines TRBV15 with TRBJ1-5; 7 nucleotides line up with TRBD1. The length of the CDR3 is 16 residues. With V trimmed by 1 base and J by 6 bases, 9 bases remained unmatched. CDR1 and CDR2 from the germline V gene are LNHNV and YYDKDF (reference sequence). Here the CDR3 DNA reads TGTGCCACCAGCAGAGGGGACAGTAGTTTGCCTCAGCCCCAGCATTTT. Translating it yields CATSRGDSSLPQPQHF. Full variable domain (remainder filled in from reference TRBV15 and TRBJ1-5): DAMVIQNPRYQVTQFGKPVTLSCSQTLNHNVMYWYQQKSSQAPKLLFHYYDKDFNNEADTPDNFQSRRPNTSFCFLDIRSPGLGDTAMYLCATSRGDSSLPQPQHFGDGTRLSIL.

This clonotype was detected only a few times. The chain recombines TRBV5-1 with TRBJ2-1, with D possibly TRBD2 on 5 matching bases. The CDR3 consists of 13 residues. Germline V gene data show CDR1 as SGHRS and CDR2 as YFSETQ. The V end was cut by 3 bases, the J end by 8 bases, with 12 bases between. In DNA form, the CDR3 reads TGCGCCAGCAGCTGGAGGCTGACCGATGAGCAGTTCTTC. Translated: CASSWRLTDEQFF.

Here the CDR3 DNA reads TGTGCCAGCAGCTTGGGTCAGGGTATGGACATTCAGTACTTC. It specifies CASSLGQGMDIQYF. The genes are TRBV5-5 and TRBJ2-4; a weak D match, TRBD1 (5 bases). V was trimmed by 0 bases and J by 8 bases, leaving 12 bases between them. The germline gives CDR1 SGHKS, CDR2 YYEKEE (reference sequence). The CDR3 is 14 residues long.

In this sample, this clonotype turned up a few times. V and J are TRBV7-2 and TRBJ2-1; TRBD2 aligns across 11 bases. The V gene end was trimmed by 5 bases and the J gene end by 8 bases; junction bases not matched to a gene: 11. CDR1 is SGHTA, CDR2 FQGNSA, per germline. This CDR3 is 16 amino acids long. The chain's CDR3 is CASSLLAGGGSHEQFF. For the CDR3, the DNA is TGTGCCAGCAGCCTCTTAGCGGGAGGGGGTTCGCATGAGCAGTTCTTC. Full variable domain (rest looked up from reference TRBV7-2 and TRBJ2-1): GAGVSQSPSNKVTEKGKDVELRCDPISGHTALYWYRQSLGQGLEFLIYFQGNSAPDKSGLPSDRFSAERTGGSVSTLTIQRTQQEDSAVYLCASSLLAGGGSHEQFFGPGTRLTVL.

This clonotype turned up a few times. The rearrangement joins TRBV6-2 or TRBV6-3 to TRBJ2-5; perhaps TRBD1 as D (5 bases). V lost 5 bases, J lost 4 bases, and 23 bases lay in between. CDR3 length equals 17 residues. Germline CDR1 reads MNHEY; CDR2 reads SVGEGT. DNA of the CDR3: TGTGCCAGCAGTATGACTTCCGGACAACCGATCGGAGAGACCCAGTACTTC. Protein product: CASSMTSGQPIGETQYF.

In this sample, this clonotype turned up a few times. The genes are TRBV5-1 and TRBJ2-3; the D gene is possibly TRBD2 (5 bases). Trimming left V 0 bases short and J 6 bases short, with 11 bases between. Germline-derived CDR1 and CDR2 are SGHRS and YFSETQ. The CDR3 totals 14 residues. CDR3 coding DNA: TGCGCCAGCAGCTTGGGGGGAGTATGGGATACGCAGTATTTT. This encodes CASSLGGVWDTQYF.

The CDR3 reads CASTPTGTYQPQHF. The CDR3 nucleotides read TGTGCCAGCACCCCAACCGGGACTTATCAGCCCCAGCATTTT. The chain is built from TRBV7-2 and TRBJ1-5, with D possibly matching TRBD1 (5 bases). The V and J ends lost 7 bases and 5 bases respectively, with 15 bases between them. CDR1 and CDR2 (germline): SGHTA, FQGNSA. The CDR3 sequence is 14 residues long.

Here the CDR3 reads CASSPQGGDEQYF. DNA of the CDR3: TGTGCCAGCAGCCCCCAGGGAGGGGACGAGCAGTACTTC. The chain couples TRBV7-9 to TRBJ2-7; TRBD2 matches 7 bases. The germline V gene encodes CDR1 SEHNR and CDR2 FQNEAQ (reference sequence). The CDR3 is 13 residues long. V trimming: 5 bases; J trimming: 5 bases; junction bases outside the gene matches: 6.

The chain combines TRBV28 with TRBJ1-1; D remains ambiguous. CDR1 MDHEN and CDR2 SYDVKM come from the germline V gene. The CDR3 is 14 residues long. The germline V and J ends were trimmed by 6 bases and 0 bases, with 11 bases remaining between them. The CDR3 loop is CASRIRRVNTEAFF. Here the CDR3 DNA reads TGTGCCAGCAGAATTCGGCGGGTGAACACTGAAGCTTTCTTT.

The chain carries TRBV25-1 and TRBJ2-2; 14 bases align to TRBD2. Per germline, CDR1 MGHDK and CDR2 SYGVNS. V gave up 1 base and J gave up 8 bases; unmatched junction bases: 3. This CDR3 has 16 residues. CDR3 protein: CASSELGTSGRGELFF. The CDR3 nucleotides read TGTGCCAGCAGTGAATTGGGGACTAGCGGGAGAGGGGAGCTGTTTTTT.

The chain has TRBV9 and TRBJ1-6; no clear D. Per germline, CDR1 SGDLS and CDR2 YYNGEE. The V end lost 0 bases, the J end lost 7 bases, and 8 bases lay between the germline ends. CDR3 length equals 14 residues. The CDR3 nucleotides read TGTGCCAGCAGCGTAGCCTCCTTGAATTCACCCCTCCACTTT. Its protein product is CASSVASLNSPLHF.

The chain employs TRBV19 and TRBJ2-2; D may be TRBD1 (6 bases). There are 15 residues in the CDR3. Trimming removed 8 bases at V and 6 bases at J, with 19 bases between. CDR1 is LNHDA, CDR2 SQIVND, per germline (reference sequence). CDR3 loop: CASAHRVWDAGELFF. The DNA for the CDR3 is TGTGCCAGTGCCCACAGGGTATGGGACGCCGGGGAGCTGTTTTTT.